The clone carrying this T cell receptor (beta chain) came up many times. Its antigen is currently unknown. Genomic DNA was employed as the template in profiling TCR beta VDJ and CDR3. In TCRdb, the reads were re-called with MiXCR into one record per CDR3 protein. The data contain just over 450,000 distinct CDR3 sequences, 25% to 40% of them singletons. Germline V gene sequence: CDR1 DFQATT, CDR2 SNEGSKA (reference sequence). The V gene lost 6 bases and the J gene lost 2 bases, with 17 bases spanning the gap. There are 14 residues in the CDR3. The source of the sample is a study of CD8+CD57+ T cells in acquired aplastic anemia. Study-wide background: DNA recovered from sorted CD4+ and CD8+ cells had a mean of approximately 3 ug.

Individuals selected for sequencing had exhibited CD8+CD57+ cell expansion on flow cytometry. Every patient was diagnosed with severe acquired aplastic anemia. Each patient gave a blood sample that was collected before any therapy had been received. Findings and caveats of the study: Found in both controls and patients were around 29 CD8+ CDR3 sequences.

This chain links TRBV20-1 with TRBJ2-7; possibly TRBD1 for D (6 bases). The sequencing sample was made of sorted CD4+, CD8+, or CD8+CD57+ T cells (not recorded which) from PBMCs. This clonotype was sampled from a human donor with aplastic anemia. This CDR3 is CSATTGQSTYEQYF. CDR3 DNA sequence: TGCAGTGCCACCACCGGACAGTCTACCTACGAGCAGTACTTC.